Listed below are T cell receptor beta chains from one sample, sequenced in a study of T-cell reconstitution after alpha-beta-depleted transplantation in children. TCRdb reanalysed the PCR reads using MiXCR and keeps one entry per CDR3 protein. The sample lists a few hundred thousand distinct CDR3 sequences; roughly 16% were seen once. Sequenced here: PBMCs, mostly from graft donor cells, sampled 360 days after TCRalphabeta/CD19-depleted stem cell transplant. The receptor source for this set is a boy in the first two years of life who had a stem cell transplant for Wiskott-Aldrich syndrome, so the T cells may come from the graft donor. Each CDR3 is given with its conserved first and last residue. A D gene is named only where the DNA matches it firmly. Only some rows state a clone size, as once, few, many or a class for expanded clones.

size | J | D | length | V | CDR3 | DNA
many | TRBJ2-3 | . | 13 | TRBV6-1 | CASSPPGSDTQYF | TGTGCCAGCAGCCCCCCGGGGTCAGATACGCAGTATTTT
once | TRBJ2-7 | . | 13 | TRBV29-1 | CSVSGTTSYEQYF | TGCAGCGTTTCGGGGACCACCTCCTACGAGCAGTACTTC
. | TRBJ2-1 | . | 12 | TRBV24-1 | CATRQGYNEQFF | TGTGCCACCAGACAGGGCTACAATGAGCAGTTCTTC
few | TRBJ2-2 | . | 14 | TRBV12-3/TRBV12-4 | CASSVGLGLGELFF | TGTGCCAGCAGTGTGGGACTGGGGTTAGGGGAGCTGTTTTTT
many | TRBJ2-2 | . | 15 | TRBV18 | CASSPLRGNTGELFF | TGTGCCAGCTCACCACTGAGGGGAAACACCGGGGAGCTGTTTTTT
. | TRBJ2-1 | TRBD1 | 13 | TRBV6-1 | CASSWDRAYEQFF | TGTGCCAGCTCCTGGGACAGGGCCTATGAGCAGTTCTTC
. | TRBJ2-7 | . | 14 | TRBV30 | CAWSVWGSSYEQYF | TGTGCCTGGAGTGTGTGGGGCAGCTCCTACGAGCAGTACTTC
. | TRBJ1-2 | . | 15 | TRBV9 | CASSAGGTLNYGYTF | TGTGCCAGCAGCGCGGGGGGCACCCTTAACTATGGCTACACCTTC
few | TRBJ2-1 | . | 13 | TRBV6-5 | CASSYPGTAEKFF | TGTGCCAGCAGTTACCCAGGGACCGCCGAGAAGTTCTTC
few | TRBJ2-1 | TRBD2 | 16 | TRBV12-3/TRBV12-4 | CASSFRLAGPYNEQFF | TGTGCCAGCAGTTTTCGACTAGCGGGACCCTACAATGAGCAGTTCTTC
. | TRBJ1-1 | . | 14 | TRBV11-1 | CASSPRTGITEAFF | TGTGCCAGCAGCCCGCGCACAGGGATCACTGAAGCTTTCTTT
. | TRBJ2-2 | . | 14 | TRBV6-1 | CASKRHLDTGELFF | TGTGCCAGCAAACGACACCTTGACACCGGGGAGCTGTTTTTT
few | TRBJ2-3 | TRBD2 | 16 | TRBV12-3/TRBV12-4 | CASIKREGGDTDTQYF | TGTGCCAGCATTAAGCGGGAGGGGGGAGACACAGATACGCAGTATTTT
. | TRBJ2-1 | TRBD2 | 14 | TRBV24-1 | CATSAWEGRNEQFF | TGTGCCACCAGTGCGTGGGAGGGCCGAAATGAGCAGTTCTTC
few | TRBJ2-7 | . | 15 | TRBV5-5 | CASSLGSGGSYEQYF | TGTGCCAGCAGCTTGGGTAGCGGCGGCTCCTACGAGCAGTACTTC
. | TRBJ2-7 | . | 14 | TRBV6-1 | CASSPQDFYYEQYF | TGTGCCAGCAGTCCACAGGATTTCTACTACGAGCAGTACTTC
few | TRBJ2-7 | . | 16 | TRBV15 | CATSRDAAGRRYEQYF | TGTGCCACCAGCAGAGATGCAGCGGGCCGGAGGTACGAGCAGTACTTC
. | TRBJ2-3 | . | 14 | TRBV6-1 | CASSPYRAADTQYF | TGTGCCAGCAGTCCTTACAGGGCGGCAGATACGCAGTATTTT
few | TRBJ2-5 | . | 13 | TRBV4-1 | CASSHVRTETQYF | TGCGCCAGCAGCCACGTTAGGACGGAGACCCAGTACTTC
. | TRBJ2-5 | . | 15 | TRBV7-2 | CASSLKLGYQETQYF | TGTGCCAGCAGCTTAAAATTGGGATATCAAGAGACCCAGTACTTC
few | TRBJ2-7 | TRBD2 | 15 | TRBV7-2 | CASSLVRGSSYEQYF | TGTGCCAGCAGCTTAGTGCGGGGGAGCTCCTACGAGCAGTACTTC
. | TRBJ2-1 | TRBD2 | 16 | TRBV11-2 | CASSHRLAGGRNEQFF | TGTGCCAGCAGCCATAGACTAGCGGGAGGCCGGAATGAGCAGTTCTTC
. | TRBJ2-5 | TRBD2 | 15 | TRBV7-2 | CASSFVGLADETQYF | TGTGCCAGCAGCTTCGTGGGACTAGCCGACGAGACCCAGTACTTC
few | TRBJ2-5 | . | 13 | TRBV5-6 | CASSLGRFETQYF | TGTGCCAGCAGCTTGGGCAGGTTCGAGACCCAGTACTTC
many | TRBJ2-1 | . | 12 | TRBV7-2 | CASSLSFLGQFF | TGTGCCAGCAGCTTAAGTTTTCTTGGGCAGTTCTTC
few | TRBJ2-1 | . | 16 | TRBV12-3/TRBV12-4 | CASSPQGGTAYNEQFF | TGTGCCAGCAGTCCCCAGGGGGGGACCGCCTACAATGAGCAGTTCTTC
few | TRBJ1-5 | TRBD1 | 16 | TRBV12-3/TRBV12-4 | CASRPRGTGVLQPQHF | TGTGCCAGCAGGCCTCGCGGGACAGGGGTTTTGCAGCCCCAGCATTTT
few | TRBJ2-5 | . | 14 | TRBV9 | CASSVGRGQETQYF | TGTGCCAGCAGCGTAGGAAGGGGGCAAGAGACCCAGTACTTC
. | TRBJ1-6 | TRBD1 | 14 | TRBV3-1 | CASSRQGFDSPLHF | TGTGCCAGCAGCCGACAGGGGTTTGATTCACCCCTCCACTTT
. | TRBJ2-7 | . | 11 | TRBV29-1 | CSAGNSYEQYF | TGCAGCGCAGGTAACTCCTACGAGCAGTACTTC
many | TRBJ2-5 | . | 15 | TRBV5-1 | CASSTRGISQETQYF | TGCGCCAGCAGCACCCGGGGCATAAGCCAAGAGACCCAGTACTTC
many | TRBJ2-7 | TRBD1 | 14 | TRBV10-3 | CAISPGTGAKEQYF | TGTGCCATCAGTCCAGGGACAGGGGCGAAAGAGCAGTACTTC
. | TRBJ2-1 | TRBD2 | 16 | TRBV4-3 | CASSPSGGGSYNEQFF | TGCGCCAGCAGCCCAAGTGGGGGAGGGTCCTACAATGAGCAGTTCTTC
few | TRBJ2-3 | . | 17 | TRBV6-5 | CASSYSLSGFGTDTQYF | TGTGCCAGCAGTTACTCCCTATCAGGTTTTGGCACAGATACGCAGTATTTT
few | TRBJ1-5 | . | 20 | TRBV4-2 | CASSLWGGLSPGGSNQPQHF | TGTGCCAGCAGCCTTTGGGGAGGGTTGAGCCCGGGGGGAAGCAATCAGCCCCAGCATTTT
. | TRBJ2-7 | TRBD2 | 15 | TRBV2 | CASSEEGLADYEQYF | TGTGCCAGCAGTGAAGAAGGTCTAGCGGATTACGAGCAGTACTTC
. | TRBJ2-1 | . | 14 | TRBV11-2 | CASSPQPGAGEQFF | TGTGCCAGCAGCCCCCAACCGGGGGCGGGTGAGCAGTTCTTC
. | TRBJ2-1 | . | 13 | TRBV7-9 | CASSFPQRNEQFF | TGTGCCAGCAGTTTTCCCCAGAGGAATGAGCAGTTCTTC
. | TRBJ2-3 | TRBD2 | 14 | TRBV12-3/TRBV12-4 | CASSPRLAIDTQYF | TGTGCCAGCAGTCCAAGACTAGCTATAGATACGCAGTATTTT
. | TRBJ2-7 | . | 21 | TRBV21-1 | CASIRDPLPGSDRSFGYEQYF | TGTGCCAGCATCCGGGACCCCCTGCCTGGAAGCGATCGGAGTTTTGGGTACGAGCAGTACTTC
. | TRBJ1-5 | . | 13 | TRBV18 | CASSNREDQPQHF | TGTGCCAGCTCGAACAGGGAGGATCAGCCCCAGCATTTT
. | TRBJ2-7 | . | 15 | TRBV5-1 | CASSLWPAEVGEQYF | TGCGCCAGCAGCTTGTGGCCGGCCGAGGTAGGGGAGCAGTACTTC
few | TRBJ2-7 | . | 13 | TRBV18 | CASSGVNAYEQYF | TGTGCCAGCTCTGGGGTCAACGCCTACGAGCAGTACTTC
. | TRBJ2-7 | . | 16 | TRBV13 | CASSLGSAGSSYEQYF | TGTGCCAGCAGCCTAGGGTCGGCAGGGAGCTCCTACGAGCAGTACTTC
. | TRBJ1-6 | TRBD1 | 14 | TRBV20-1 | CSARGTGDNSPLHF | TGCAGTGCTAGAGGGACAGGGGATAATTCACCCCTCCACTTT
. | TRBJ2-1 | TRBD2 | 18 | TRBV18 | CASSPGLAGRRSYNEQFF | TGTGCCAGCTCACCGGGACTAGCGGGACGGAGATCCTACAATGAGCAGTTCTTC
few | TRBJ2-1 | . | 16 | TRBV20-1 | CSARSAGPASYNEQFF | TGCAGTGCTAGGAGTGCGGGACCCGCCTCCTACAATGAGCAGTTCTTC
few | TRBJ2-2 | . | 16 | TRBV10-3 | CAISESGRPNTGELFF | TGTGCCATCAGTGAGTCTGGGAGGCCGAACACCGGGGAGCTGTTTTTT
. | TRBJ2-5 | . | 13 | TRBV29-1 | CSVGTHREETQYF | TGCAGCGTTGGAACGCACAGGGAGGAGACCCAGTACTTC
few | TRBJ2-7 | . | 12 | TRBV10-3 | CAISDGGSGCYF | TGTGCCATCAGTGATGGTGGGTCCGGGTGTTACTTC
. | TRBJ2-5 | . | 13 | TRBV2 | CASSDRFQETQYF | TGTGCCAGCAGTGACCGCTTCCAAGAGACCCAGTACTTC
. | TRBJ1-2 | . | 15 | TRBV5-1 | CASSLESRGGYGYTF | TGCGCCAGCAGCTTGGAGTCCAGGGGCGGCTATGGCTACACCTTC
. | TRBJ2-5 | . | 11 | TRBV20-1 | CSALTGETQYF | TGCAGTGCACTAACGGGAGAGACCCAGTACTTC
few | TRBJ2-1 | TRBD2 | 16 | TRBV4-1 | CASSLTAGGPGNEQFF | TGCGCCAGCAGCCTAACAGCGGGAGGGCCGGGTAATGAGCAGTTCTTC
. | TRBJ1-4 | . | 14 | TRBV11-1 | CASSRGRTNEKLFF | TGTGCCAGCAGTCGGGGACGGACTAATGAAAAACTGTTTTTT
. | TRBJ1-5 | . | 13 | TRBV7-2 | CASSLNGAQPQHF | TGTGCCAGCAGTCTTAATGGAGCTCAGCCCCAGCATTTT
. | TRBJ2-7 | . | 13 | TRBV7-9 | CASSSRYAYEQYF | TGTGCCAGCAGCTCCCGCTACGCGTACGAGCAGTACTTC
few | TRBJ2-1 | TRBD2 | 23 | TRBV7-3 | CASSLRNWSGTSGPRTSYNEQFF | TGTGCCAGCAGCTTAAGAAACTGGTCCGGGACTAGCGGGCCTCGGACCTCCTACAATGAGCAGTTCTTC
. | TRBJ1-2 | . | 18 | TRBV7-8 | CASSSPLTGPKGNYGYTF | TGTGCCAGCAGCTCCCCATTAACGGGGCCTAAAGGGAACTATGGCTACACCTTC